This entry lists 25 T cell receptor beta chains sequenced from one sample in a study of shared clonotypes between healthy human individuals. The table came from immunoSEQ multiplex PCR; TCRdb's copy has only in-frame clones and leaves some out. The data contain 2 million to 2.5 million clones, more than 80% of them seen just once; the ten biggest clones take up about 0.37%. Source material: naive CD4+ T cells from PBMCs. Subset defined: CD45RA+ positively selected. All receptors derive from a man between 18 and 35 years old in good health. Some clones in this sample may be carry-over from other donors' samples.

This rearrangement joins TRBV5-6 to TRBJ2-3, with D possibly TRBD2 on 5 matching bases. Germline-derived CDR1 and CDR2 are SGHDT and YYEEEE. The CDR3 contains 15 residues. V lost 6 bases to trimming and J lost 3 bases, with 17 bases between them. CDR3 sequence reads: CASTSPARGTDTQYF. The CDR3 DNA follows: TGTGCCAGCACTTCCCCTGCCCGGGGAACAGATACGCAGTATTTT.

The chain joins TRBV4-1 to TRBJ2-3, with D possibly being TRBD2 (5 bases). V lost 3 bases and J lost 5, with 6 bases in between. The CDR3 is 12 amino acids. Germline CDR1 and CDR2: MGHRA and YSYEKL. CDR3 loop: CASSHGGDTQYF. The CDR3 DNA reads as TGCGCCAGCAGCCACGGAGGAGATACGCAGTATTTT.

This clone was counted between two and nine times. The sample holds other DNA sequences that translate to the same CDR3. CDR3 DNA sequence: TGTGCCAGCAGCCCGGGGGGTGGGAATCAGCCCCAGCATTTT. Amino acids: CASSPGGGNQPQHF. The chain links TRBV9 to TRBJ1-5, with a tentative D call TRBD1 (5 bases). The V gene lost 4 bases and the J gene lost 4 bases, with 12 bases spanning the gap. The CDR3 contains 14 residues. Germline V gives CDR1 SGDLS, CDR2 YYNGEE.

Here the CDR3 reads CASSLRDREFSEQYF. Written as DNA, the CDR3 is TGTGCCAGCAGCTTAAGAGACAGGGAATTTTCCGAGCAGTACTTC. V is TRBV7-9 and J is TRBJ2-7; 7 nucleotides line up with TRBD1. Germline V gives CDR1 SEHNR, CDR2 FQNEAQ (reference sequence). The trim removed 2 bases at V and 6 bases at J, leaving 10 bases unmatched. The CDR3 runs to 15 residues.

The CDR3 loop reads CAISVTSGRMDEQFF. The CDR3 coding sequence is TGTGCCATCAGTGTCACTAGCGGGAGGATGGATGAGCAGTTCTTC. The chain joins TRBV10-3 to TRBJ2-1; 12 positions match TRBD2. Germline V gene data show CDR1 as ENHRY and CDR2 as SYGVKD. The CDR3 runs 15 residues. V lost 4 bases and J lost 8; bases outside the gene matches: 6.

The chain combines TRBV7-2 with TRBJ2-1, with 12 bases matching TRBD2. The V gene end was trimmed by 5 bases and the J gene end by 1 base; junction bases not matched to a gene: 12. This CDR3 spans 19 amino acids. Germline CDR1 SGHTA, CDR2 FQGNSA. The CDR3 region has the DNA TGTGCCAGCAGCACTTTGGGGACTAGCGGGCCACCTTCCTACAATGAGCAGTTCTTC. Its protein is CASSTLGTSGPPSYNEQFF.

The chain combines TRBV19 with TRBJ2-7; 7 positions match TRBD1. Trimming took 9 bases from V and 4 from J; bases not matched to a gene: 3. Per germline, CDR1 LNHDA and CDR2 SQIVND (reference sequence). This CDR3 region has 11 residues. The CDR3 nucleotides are TGTGCCAGAAAGGGGGCGTACGAGCAGTACTTC. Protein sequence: CARKGAYEQYF.

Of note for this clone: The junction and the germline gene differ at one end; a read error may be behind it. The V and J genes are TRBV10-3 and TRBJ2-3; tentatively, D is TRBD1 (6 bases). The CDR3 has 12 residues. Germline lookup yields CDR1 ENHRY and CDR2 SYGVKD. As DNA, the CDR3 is TGTGCCATCAGCAGGGGCACGGATACGCAGTATTTT. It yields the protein CAISRGTDTQYF.

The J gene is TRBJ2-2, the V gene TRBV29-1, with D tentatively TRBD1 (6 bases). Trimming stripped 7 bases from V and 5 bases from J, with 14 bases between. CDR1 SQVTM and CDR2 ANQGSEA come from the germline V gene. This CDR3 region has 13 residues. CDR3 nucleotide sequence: TGCAGCGCCGCACAGGGTAGTACCGGGGAGCTGTTTTTT. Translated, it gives CSAAQGSTGELFF.

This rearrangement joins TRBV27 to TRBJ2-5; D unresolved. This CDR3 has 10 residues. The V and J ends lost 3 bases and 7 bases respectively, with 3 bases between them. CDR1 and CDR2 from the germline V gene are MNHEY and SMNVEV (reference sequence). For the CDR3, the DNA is TGTGCCAGCAGTTTCTGGACCCAGTACTTC. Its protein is CASSFWTQYF.

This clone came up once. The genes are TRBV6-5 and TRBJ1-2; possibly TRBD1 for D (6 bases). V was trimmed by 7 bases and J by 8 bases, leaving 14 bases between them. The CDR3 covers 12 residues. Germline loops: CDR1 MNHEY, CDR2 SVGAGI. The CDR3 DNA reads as TGTGCCAGCACCACGGGGGCTTCCGGCTACACCTTC. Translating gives CASTTGASGYTF.

This CDR3 is CASSLRSSGTKQSYNEQFF. CDR3 DNA sequence: TGTGCCAGCAGTTTGAGGTCTAGCGGAACTAAACAATCCTACAATGAGCAGTTCTTC. V and J are TRBV27 and TRBJ2-1; 7 bases map to TRBD2. In germline, CDR1 is MNHEY, CDR2 SMNVEV (reference sequence). The CDR3 covers 19 residues. The ends lost 3 bases at V and 1 base at J; junction bases unmatched: 15.

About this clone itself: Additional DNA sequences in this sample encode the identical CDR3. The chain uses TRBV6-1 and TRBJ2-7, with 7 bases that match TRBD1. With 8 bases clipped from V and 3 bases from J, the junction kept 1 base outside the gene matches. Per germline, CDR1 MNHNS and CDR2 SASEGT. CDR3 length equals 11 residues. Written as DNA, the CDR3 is TGTGCCAGCCGACAGGGCTACGAGCAGTACTTC. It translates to CASRQGYEQYF.

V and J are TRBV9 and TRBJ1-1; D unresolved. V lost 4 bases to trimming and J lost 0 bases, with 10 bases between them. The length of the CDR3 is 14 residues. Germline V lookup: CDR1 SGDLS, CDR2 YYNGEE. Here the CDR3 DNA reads TGTGCCAGCAGCAGGGAACATATGAACACTGAAGCTTTCTTT. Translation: CASSREHMNTEAFF.

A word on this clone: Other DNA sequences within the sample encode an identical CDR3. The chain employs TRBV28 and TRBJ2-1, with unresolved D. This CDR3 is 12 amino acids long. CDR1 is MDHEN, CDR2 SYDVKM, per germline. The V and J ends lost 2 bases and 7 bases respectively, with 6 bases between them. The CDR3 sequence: CASSLTRNEQFF. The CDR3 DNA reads TGTGCCAGCAGTTTAACGCGGAATGAGCAGTTCTTC. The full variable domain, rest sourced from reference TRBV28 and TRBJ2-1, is DVKVTQSSRYLVKRTGEKVFLECVQDMDHENMFWYRQDPGLGLRLIYFSYDVKMKEKGDIPEGYSVSREKKERFSLILESASTNQTSMYLCASSLTRNEQFFGPGTRLTVL.

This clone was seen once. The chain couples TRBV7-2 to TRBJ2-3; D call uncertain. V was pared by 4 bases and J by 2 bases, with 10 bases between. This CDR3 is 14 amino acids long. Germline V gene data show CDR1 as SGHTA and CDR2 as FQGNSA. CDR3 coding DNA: TGTGCCAGCAGCTACTACCCGCCCACAGATACGCAGTATTTT. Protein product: CASSYYPPTDTQYF. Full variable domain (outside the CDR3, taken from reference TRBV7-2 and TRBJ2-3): GAGVSQSPSNKVTEKGKDVELRCDPISGHTALYWYRQSLGQGLEFLIYFQGNSAPDKSGLPSDRFSAERTGGSVSTLTIQRTQQEDSAVYLCASSYYPPTDTQYFGPGTRLTVL.

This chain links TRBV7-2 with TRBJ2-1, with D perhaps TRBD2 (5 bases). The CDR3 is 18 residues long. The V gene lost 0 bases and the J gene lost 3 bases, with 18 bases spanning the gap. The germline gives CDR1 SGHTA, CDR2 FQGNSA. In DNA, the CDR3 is TGTGCCAGCAGCTTAGCGGCGAGGTCGGCGGGCGGCTACAATGAGCAGTTCTTC. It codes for CASSLAARSAGGYNEQFF.

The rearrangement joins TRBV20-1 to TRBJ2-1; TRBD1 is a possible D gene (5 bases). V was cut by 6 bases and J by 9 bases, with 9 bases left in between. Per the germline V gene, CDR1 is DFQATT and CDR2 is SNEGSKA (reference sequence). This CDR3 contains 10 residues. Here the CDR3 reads CSARVSEQFF. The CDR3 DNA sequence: TGCAGTGCCAGGGTGAGTGAGCAGTTCTTC.

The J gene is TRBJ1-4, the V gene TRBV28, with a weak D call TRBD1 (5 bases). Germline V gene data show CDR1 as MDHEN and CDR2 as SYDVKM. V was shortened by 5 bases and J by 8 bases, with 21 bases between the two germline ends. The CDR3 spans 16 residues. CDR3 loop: CASSAGETVLREKLFF. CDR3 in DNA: TGTGCCAGCAGTGCGGGGGAGACAGTCCTAAGAGAAAAACTGTTTTTT.

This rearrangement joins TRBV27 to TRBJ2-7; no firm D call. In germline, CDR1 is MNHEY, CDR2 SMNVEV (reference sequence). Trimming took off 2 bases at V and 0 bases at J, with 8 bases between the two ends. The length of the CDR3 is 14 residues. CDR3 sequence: CASSLDTSSYEQYF. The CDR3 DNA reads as TGTGCCAGCAGTTTAGACACCAGCTCCTACGAGCAGTACTTC.

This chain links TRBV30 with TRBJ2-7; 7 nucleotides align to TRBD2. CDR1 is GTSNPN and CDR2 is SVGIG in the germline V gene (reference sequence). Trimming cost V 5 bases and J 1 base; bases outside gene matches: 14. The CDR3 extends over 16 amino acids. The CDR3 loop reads CAWGGAPSGPSYEQYF. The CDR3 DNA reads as TGTGCCTGGGGTGGGGCCCCTAGCGGACCATCCTACGAGCAGTACTTC.

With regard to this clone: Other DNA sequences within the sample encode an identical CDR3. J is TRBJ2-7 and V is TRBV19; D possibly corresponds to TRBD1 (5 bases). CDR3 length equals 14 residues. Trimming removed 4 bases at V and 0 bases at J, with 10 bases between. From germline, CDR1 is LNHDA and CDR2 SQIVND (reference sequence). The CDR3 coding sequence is TGTGCCAGTAGTAGGGCAGGGCCCTCCTACGAGCAGTACTTC. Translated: CASSRAGPSYEQYF. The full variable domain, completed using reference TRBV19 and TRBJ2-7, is DGGITQSPKYLFRKEGQNVTLSCEQNLNHDAMYWYRQDPGQGLRLIYYSQIVNDFQKGDIAEGYSVSREKKESFPLTVTSAQKNPTAFYLCASSRAGPSYEQYFGPGTRLTVT.

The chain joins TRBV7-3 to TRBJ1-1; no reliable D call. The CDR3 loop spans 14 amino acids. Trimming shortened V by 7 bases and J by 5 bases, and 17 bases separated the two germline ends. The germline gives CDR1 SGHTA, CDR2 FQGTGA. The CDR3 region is CASIMIPGGTEAFF. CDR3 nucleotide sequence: TGTGCCAGCATAATGATACCCGGAGGAACTGAAGCTTTCTTT. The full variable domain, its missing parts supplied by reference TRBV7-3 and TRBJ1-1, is GAGVSQTPSNKVTEKGKYVELRCDPISGHTALYWYRQSLGQGPEFLIYFQGTGAADDSGLPNDRFFAVRPEGSVSTLKIQRTERGDSAVYLCASIMIPGGTEAFFGQGTRLTVV.

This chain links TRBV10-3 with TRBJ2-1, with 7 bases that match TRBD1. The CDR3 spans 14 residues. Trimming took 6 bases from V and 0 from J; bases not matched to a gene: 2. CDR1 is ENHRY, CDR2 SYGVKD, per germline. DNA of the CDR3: TGTGCCATCAGGACAGGGTTCTCCTACAATGAGCAGTTCTTC. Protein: CAIRTGFSYNEQFF.

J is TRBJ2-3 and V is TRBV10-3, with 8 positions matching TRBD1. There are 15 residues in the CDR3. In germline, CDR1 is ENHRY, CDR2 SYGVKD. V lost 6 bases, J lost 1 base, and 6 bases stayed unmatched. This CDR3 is CAIRRGQGGTDTQYF. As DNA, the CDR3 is TGTGCCATCAGAAGAGGACAGGGTGGCACAGATACGCAGTATTTT.